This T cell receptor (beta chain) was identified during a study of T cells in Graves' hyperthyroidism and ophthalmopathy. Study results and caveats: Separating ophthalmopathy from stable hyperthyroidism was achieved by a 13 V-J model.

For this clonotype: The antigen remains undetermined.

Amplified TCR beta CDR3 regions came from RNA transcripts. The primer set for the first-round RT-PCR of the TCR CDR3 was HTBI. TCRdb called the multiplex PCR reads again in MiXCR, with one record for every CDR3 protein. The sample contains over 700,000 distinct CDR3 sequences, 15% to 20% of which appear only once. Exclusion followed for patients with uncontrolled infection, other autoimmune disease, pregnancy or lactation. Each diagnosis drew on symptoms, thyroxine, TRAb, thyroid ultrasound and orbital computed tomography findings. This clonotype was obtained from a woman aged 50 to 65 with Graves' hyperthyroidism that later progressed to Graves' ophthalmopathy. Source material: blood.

The CDR3 here is CASSYPTGRGQPQHF. The CDR3 DNA reads TGTGCCAGCAGTTACCCCACAGGGAGGGGTCAGCCCCAGCATTTT. This chain joins TRBV6-5 and TRBJ1-5; weak D call: TRBD1 (6 bases). Trimming cost V 2 bases and J 6 bases, with 14 bases left between them. Germline CDR1 and CDR2: MNHEY and SVGAGI. The CDR3 has 15 amino acids.